These 20 T cell receptor beta chains share one sample of origin, sequenced in a study of molecular identifiers for immune sequencing clone quantification (dated by TCRdb to 2016 to 2019). Library method: PCR. The listed sequencing device is Illumina HiSeq 4000. TCRdb reprocessed the public reads (quality trimming at Q25 with fastp, clone calling with MiXCR) and kept in-frame beta chains. Rows with a matching CDR3 protein are joined into one entry that keeps the most common DNA and genes. The sample includes tens of thousands of distinct CDR3 sequences, with about 20% observed a single time. Over 1.1% of the sample belongs to the ten largest clones. Sequenced: naive CD8+ T cells from blood, with Jurkat cell RNA spiked in. Read against the paper, the sample's cell subset or site label means: FACS-sorted CD8+CD4-CCR7+CD45RA+ naive T cells. The receptors come from a human donor in good health. Some libraries in this study had Jurkat cell RNA spiked in.

As for this clonotype: Possible read error: a much larger clone is one base away. V and J are TRBV6-6 and TRBJ2-7, with D possibly being TRBD2 (5 bases). Germline V gives CDR1 MNHNY, CDR2 SVGAGI (reference sequence). This CDR3 region has 12 residues. CDR3 nucleotide sequence: TGTGTCAGCGGACCCACTTCCTACGAGCAGTACTTC. This encodes CVSGPTSYEQYF.

This clonotype was seen ten or more times. The chain uses TRBV2 and TRBJ2-3; 7 nucleotides line up with TRBD2. Trimming removed 6 bases from V and 5 bases from J; junction bases left unmatched: 11. This CDR3 is 15 amino acids long. Germline values: CDR1 SNHLY, CDR2 FYNNEI. The CDR3 nucleotides read TGTGCCAGCAGAAAGAAACAAGCGGGAAAAGATACGCAGTATTTT. Encoded protein: CASRKKQAGKDTQYF.

The rearrangement links TRBV9 to TRBJ1-2, with D perhaps TRBD1 (6 bases). The length of the CDR3 is 14 residues. From germline, CDR1 is SGDLS and CDR2 YYNGEE. Trimming shortened V by 3 bases and J by 2 bases, and 11 bases separated the two germline ends. DNA of the CDR3: TGTGCCAGCAGCGGGATGGGGGGCAACTATGGCTACACCTTC. Its translation is CASSGMGGNYGYTF.

Ten or more counts support this clonotype. The rearrangement links TRBV10-2 to TRBJ1-2; D is uncertain. The CDR3 runs 15 residues. The germline V gene has CDR1 WSHSY and CDR2 SAAADI. Trimming removed 2 bases from V and 4 bases from J, with 14 bases in between. As DNA, the CDR3 is TGCGCCAGCAGTGAGCACCTACTACTGGGCTATGGCTACACCTTC. Translated, it gives CASSEHLLLGYGYTF.

This clonotype has a count of ten or more. The V call is TRBV19, the J call TRBJ1-6; 8 positions agree with TRBD1. The J segment lost 7 bases and the V segment lost 5 bases, leaving 10 bases of the junction unmatched. From germline, CDR1 is LNHDA and CDR2 SQIVND (reference sequence). This CDR3 contains 16 residues. CDR3 DNA: TGTGCCAGTAGTGAGGCGACAGGGGAGTGGAATTCACCCCTCCACTTT. Translated, it gives CASSEATGEWNSPLHF.

On this clonotype: An end of the junction differs from the germline gene, which may be a read error. The chain carries TRBV28 and TRBJ2-1; D possibly corresponds to TRBD2 (7 bases). The germline V gene has CDR1 MDHEN and CDR2 SYDVKM. This CDR3 is built from 15 residues. CDR3 DNA: TGTGCCAGCAGTTTATTAGGGGGGGCCTACGATGAGCAGTTCTTC. Its translation is CASSLLGGAYDEQFF. Full variable domain (outside the CDR3, taken from reference TRBV28 and TRBJ2-1): DVKVTQSSRYLVKRTGEKVFLECVQDMDHENMFWYRQDPGLGLRLIYFSYDVKMKEKGDIPEGYSVSREKKERFSLILESASTNQTSMYLCASSLLGGAYDEQFFGPGTRLTVL.

In the case of this clonotype: A much larger clone differs by one base, so this may be a read error. The gene calls are TRBV28 and TRBJ1-1; possible D gene TRBD1, 6 bases. Germline-derived CDR1 and CDR2 are MDHEN and SYDVKM. V was cut by 3 bases and J by 0 bases, with 14 bases left in between. This CDR3 has 16 residues. CDR3 sequence: CASSFGQWVLNTEAFF. CDR3 in DNA: TGTGCCAGCAGTTTCGGACAGTGGGTTTTGAACACTGAAGCTTTCTTT.

At least ten counts were recorded for this clonotype. The J gene is TRBJ2-3, the V gene TRBV4-2; TRBD2 matches at 12 bases. The length of the CDR3 is 18 residues. The junction had 5 bases not matched to a gene; V was cut back by 1 base and J by 0 bases. Germline lookup yields CDR1 LGHNA and CDR2 YNFKEQ. The CDR3 region is CASSQVRGTSGSTDTQYF. The CDR3 DNA reads TGTGCCAGCAGCCAAGTAAGAGGGACTAGCGGGAGCACAGATACGCAGTATTTT.

This clonotype showed up many times. CDR3 in amino acids: CASSPLSRDWTFF. The CDR3 coding sequence is TGTGCCAGCTCACCACTTTCCCGGGACTGGACGTTCTTC. The chain links TRBV18 to TRBJ2-1; a possible D gene is TRBD2 (6 bases). The V end lost 1 base, the J end lost 15 bases, and 16 bases lay between the germline ends. CDR1 is KGHSH and CDR2 is LQKENI in the germline V gene. There are 13 residues in the CDR3. Full variable domain (missing parts from reference TRBV18 and TRBJ2-1): NAGVMQNPRHLVRRRGQEARLRCSPMKGHSHVYWYRQLPEEGLKFMVYLQKENIIDESGMPKERFSAEFPKEGPSILRIQQVVRGDSAAYFCASSPLSRDWTFFGPGTRLTVL.

The chain carries TRBV6-2 or TRBV6-3 and TRBJ2-7; D not resolved. The V end lost 5 bases, the J end lost 4 bases, and 6 bases lay between the germline ends. The CDR3 is 11 residues long. From germline, CDR1 is MNHEY and CDR2 SVGEGT. The DNA of the CDR3 is TGTGCCAGCAGTCCCCTTTACGAGCAGTACTTC. Its protein is CASSPLYEQYF.

This clonotype was seen repeatedly, ten times or more. The chain couples TRBV28 to TRBJ2-7, with D tentatively TRBD1 (6 bases). This CDR3 spans 13 amino acids. V gave up 4 bases and J gave up 3 bases, with 10 bases separating them. Germline CDR1 is MDHEN and CDR2 is SYDVKM. The CDR3 region is CASSSGQNYEQYF. CDR3 in DNA: TGTGCCAGCAGTTCGGGACAAAACTACGAGCAGTACTTC.

A word on this clonotype: A read error is possible here, since a much larger clone lies one base away. The gene calls are TRBV9 and TRBJ1-1; maybe TRBD1 (6 bases). CDR1 SGDLS and CDR2 YYNGEE come from the germline V gene. The CDR3 covers 12 residues. V gave up 4 bases and J gave up 3 bases, with 7 bases separating them. This CDR3 reads CASSRQDTEAFF. CDR3 DNA sequence: TGTGCCAGCAGCCGACAGGACACTGAAGCTTTCTTT.

This clonotype was seen at least ten times. V usage is TRBV2 and J usage is TRBJ1-1, with 7 bases lining up with TRBD1. The CDR3 contains 18 residues. Germline loops: CDR1 SNHLY, CDR2 FYNNEI. The junction had 19 bases not matched to a gene; V was cut back by 4 bases and J by 5 bases. CDR3 residues: CASSVEVVTLQGGTEAFF. Here the CDR3 DNA reads TGTGCCAGCAGTGTTGAAGTCGTTACTCTTCAGGGGGGGACTGAAGCTTTCTTT.

Comments on this clonotype: A single base separates this from a much larger clone, so it may be a read error. The gene calls are TRBV24-1 and TRBJ2-7; D is uncertain. CDR1 and CDR2 from the germline V gene are KGHDR and SFDVKD. The CDR3 consists of 13 residues. The CDR3 nucleotides read TGTGCCACTAGTGGTTTGGAAGGGAACGAGCAGTACTTC. It yields the protein CATSGLEGNEQYF.

In its sample, this clonotype was seen many times. At one end, the junction sequence differs from germline, possibly due to a read error. The V gene is TRBV6-2 or TRBV6-3, the J gene TRBJ2-5; D is undetermined. The CDR3 contains 14 residues. Per the germline V gene, CDR1 is MNHEY and CDR2 is SVGEGT. The DNA of the CDR3 is TGTGCCAGCAGCCCTCAAGACCTTCGACTCCATTGGGGCTTC. Its protein product is CASSPQDLRLHWGF.

This clonotype has at least ten counts. This chain links TRBV19 with TRBJ2-3; possibly TRBD1 for D (5 bases). Trimming shortened V by 5 bases and J by 0 bases, and 27 bases separated the two germline ends. Germline V gene sequence: CDR1 LNHDA, CDR2 SQIVND (reference sequence). The CDR3 runs to 20 residues. The CDR3 nucleotides are TGTGCCAGTAGTCCCCGGCAGGGTGATGGGTGGGTGCCTAGCACAGATACGCAGTATTTT. Its translation: CASSPRQGDGWVPSTDTQYF. The entire variable domain, with the rest obtained from reference TRBV19 and TRBJ2-3, is as follows: DGGITQSPKYLFRKEGQNVTLSCEQNLNHDAMYWYRQDPGQGLRLIYYSQIVNDFQKGDIAEGYSVSREKKESFPLTVTSAQKNPTAFYLCASSPRQGDGWVPSTDTQYFGPGTRLTVL.

In its sample, this clonotype was seen many times. V usage is TRBV11-2 and J usage is TRBJ2-3; D is uncertain. V was shortened by 2 bases and J by 4 bases, with 10 bases between the two germline ends. Per the germline V gene, CDR1 is SGHAT and CDR2 is FQNNGV. There are 14 residues in the CDR3. Here the CDR3 DNA reads TGTGCCAGCAGCTTAAGGTCTTTTTCAGATACGCAGTATTTT. It specifies CASSLRSFSDTQYF.

This clonotype appeared a few times. A much larger clone is a single base away; this may be a read error. The chain couples TRBV28 to TRBJ2-1; D call uncertain. V lost 5 bases and J 6 bases, leaving 5 bases between the germline ends. The CDR3 length is 11 residues. Germline values: CDR1 MDHEN, CDR2 SYDVKM. CDR3 amino acids: CASSISNEQFF. Here the CDR3 DNA reads TGTGCCAGCAGTATATCCAATGAGCAGTTCTTC.

This clonotype has only one observation. The junction shows a germline mismatch at one end, possibly a read error. V is TRBV12-5 and J is TRBJ2-3, with 7 bases aligning to TRBD1. CDR1 and CDR2 from the germline V gene are LGHNT and FRNRAP. The CDR3 has 17 amino acids. The CDR3 coding sequence is TGTACTAGTGGTCTGGCCCTCCAACAGGGGTCGGAAGATACGCAGTATTTT. Translating gives CTSGLALQQGSEDTQYF.

This clonotype came up many times. The chain employs TRBV3-1 and TRBJ1-6, with D hard to call. Looked up from germline, CDR1 is LGHDT and CDR2 is YNNKEL (reference sequence). There are 14 residues in the CDR3. The germline V and J ends were trimmed by 0 bases and 7 bases, with 7 bases remaining between them. The CDR3 nucleotides read TGTGCCAGCAGCCAAGAACTGTCCAATTCACCCCTCCACTTT. Translating gives CASSQELSNSPLHF.